One and the same sample provided the 27 T cell receptor beta chains below, sequenced in a study of neurological immune-mediated disorders. Via MiXCR, TCRdb re-called the 5' RACE reads, giving one row per CDR3 protein. The table includes 27,000 or so distinct CDR3 sequences, roughly 14% detected once. Sequencing was done on a sample of PBMCs. These receptors originate from a man aged 65 to 79 in good health.

This clonotype has a count of ten or more. Being one base from a much bigger clone, this may be a read error. The genes are TRBV6-2 or TRBV6-3 and TRBJ2-2; D not certain. In germline, CDR1 is MNHEY, CDR2 SVGEGT. The CDR3 is made up of 17 amino acids. The V end was cut by 0 bases, the J end by 5 bases, with 16 bases between. DNA for the CDR3: TGTGCCAGCAGTTACTCGAAAAACAGCCAGTGGACCGGGGAGCTGTTTTTT. It codes for CASSYSKNSQWTGELFF.

In this sample, this clonotype turned up many times. This chain uses TRBV11-2 with TRBJ2-2; 9 nucleotides match TRBD1. Germline trimming cut 8 bases from V and 5 bases from J; bases unmatched to any gene: 6. The CDR3 contains 14 residues. Germline V gene sequence: CDR1 SGHAT, CDR2 FQNNGV. This CDR3 reads CASGRQGGTGELFF. CDR3 in DNA: TGTGCCAGCGGCCGACAGGGGGGAACCGGGGAGCTGTTTTTT.

This clonotype was seen many times. The chain has TRBV6-2 or TRBV6-3 and TRBJ2-2, with D uncertain. Trimming took off 8 bases at V and 4 bases at J, with 17 bases between the two ends. The germline V gene encodes CDR1 MNHEY and CDR2 SVGEGT. The CDR3 extends over 15 amino acids. In DNA, the CDR3 is TGTGCCAGCGCCCCGGGCCTCTGGGTCACCGGGGAGCTGTTTTTT. Translating it yields CASAPGLWVTGELFF.

The chain uses TRBV9 and TRBJ2-7; TRBD1 aligns across 9 bases. Trimming took 3 bases from V and 5 from J; bases not matched to a gene: 9. This CDR3 comprises 15 residues. Germline lookup yields CDR1 SGDLS and CDR2 YYNGEE. The CDR3 DNA is TGTGCCAGCAGCGGTTCCGGGACAGGGAGGCACGAGCAGTACTTC. Its translation is CASSGSGTGRHEQYF.

This clonotype has more than one count but fewer than ten. The chain recombines TRBV18 with TRBJ1-5; D remains unclear. This CDR3 has 14 residues. CDR1 and CDR2 from the germline V gene are KGHSH and LQKENI. V lost 3 bases to trimming and J lost 5 bases, with 11 bases between them. CDR3 in DNA: TGTGCCAGCTCACCCTCGGGGAGCGATCAGCCCCAGCATTTT. This codes for CASSPSGSDQPQHF.

There are many counts of this clonotype. V is TRBV20-1 and J is TRBJ2-3, with no clear D. The CDR3 spans 11 residues. Germline-derived CDR1 and CDR2 are DFQATT and SNEGSKA (reference sequence). V was trimmed by 7 bases and J by 2 bases, leaving 7 bases between them. CDR3 protein: CSGVTTDTQYF. In nucleotides, the CDR3 is TGCAGTGGCGTTACCACAGATACGCAGTATTTT.

This clonotype was seen many times. The rearrangement joins TRBV24-1 to TRBJ2-5; D remains unclear. V lost 6 bases and J 7 bases, leaving 20 bases between the germline ends. This CDR3 region has 15 residues. From germline, CDR1 is KGHDR and CDR2 SFDVKD. The CDR3 region has the DNA TGTGCCACCAGTAAAGAACGACCGCCGTTCGGGACCCAGTACTTC. This codes for CATSKERPPFGTQYF.

In this sample, this clonotype turned up a few times. The rearrangement joins TRBV4-2 to TRBJ1-2; tentatively, D is TRBD1 (5 bases). This CDR3 has 17 residues. Trimming removed 10 bases from V and 0 bases from J, with 24 bases in between. CDR1 is LGHNA and CDR2 is YNFKEQ in the germline V gene. CDR3 bases: TGTGCCAACAGTCCACCTCGGTCTGGGGGAGCTAACTATGGCTACACCTTC. It codes for CANSPPRSGGANYGYTF.

This clonotype was observed at least ten times. The rearrangement uses TRBV7-2 and TRBJ2-7; no clear D. With 2 bases removed from V and 5 bases from J, the gap between germline ends came to 16 bases. Germline values: CDR1 SGHTA, CDR2 FQGNSA. The CDR3 length is 15 residues. Here the CDR3 DNA reads TGTGCCAGCAGCTTATTTGGGGTGGTGGGCCACGAGCAGTACTTC. Residues: CASSLFGVVGHEQYF.

The chain carries TRBV7-2 and TRBJ1-5; weak D call: TRBD1 (6 bases). V lost 1 base, J lost 3 bases, and 10 bases lay in between. The CDR3 loop spans 15 amino acids. Germline CDR1 is SGHTA and CDR2 is FQGNSA. CDR3 residues: CASSLDGGPNQPQHF. The CDR3 nucleotides read TGTGCCAGCAGCTTAGATGGGGGGCCCAATCAGCCCCAGCATTTT.

This clonotype appeared many times. This sequence joins TRBV28 and TRBJ2-7; 8 positions match TRBD1. The CDR3 has 18 amino acids. The J segment lost 5 bases and the V segment lost 1 base, leaving 16 bases of the junction unmatched. Per the germline V gene, CDR1 is MDHEN and CDR2 is SYDVKM. The CDR3 DNA is TGTGCCAGCAGTTTATCCCCCTCCCGGACAGGGAAGTTGGACGAGCAGTACTTC. As protein: CASSLSPSRTGKLDEQYF.

The sample holds many counts of this clonotype. This sequence joins TRBV3-1 and TRBJ2-7; D uncertain. Germline values: CDR1 LGHDT, CDR2 YNNKEL (reference sequence). Trimming pared 3 bases from V and 0 bases from J, leaving 9 bases between. CDR3 length equals 14 residues. The CDR3 bases are TGTGCCAGCAGCCACTTGGGGTCCTCCTACGAGCAGTACTTC. Protein: CASSHLGSSYEQYF.

This clonotype came up many times. The chain couples TRBV5-1 to TRBJ2-3, with a possible D match to TRBD2 (6 bases). V was clipped by 0 bases and J by 1 base, with 12 bases between them. CDR1 and CDR2 (germline): SGHRS, YFSETQ. The CDR3 totals 16 residues. CDR3 in DNA: TGCGCCAGCAGCTTGGCCGGGGGATACGGCACAGATACGCAGTATTTT. It translates to CASSLAGGYGTDTQYF.

In its sample, this clonotype was seen many times. The rearrangement links TRBV10-3 to TRBJ1-1; D not resolved. Germline-derived CDR1 and CDR2 are ENHRY and SYGVKD. The CDR3 covers 12 residues. Trimming left V 4 bases short and J 1 base short, with 4 bases between. CDR3 sequence (DNA): TGTGCCATCAGTGTCCAGAACACTGAAGCTTTCTTT. The encoded protein is CAISVQNTEAFF.

In its sample, this clonotype was seen many times. The genes are TRBV5-5 and TRBJ2-3, with 16 bases that match TRBD2. Germline values: CDR1 SGHKS, CDR2 YYEKEE (reference sequence). This CDR3 region has 18 residues. After removal of 5 bases from V and 4 bases from J, the junction contained 10 bases not matched to a gene. The DNA of the CDR3 is TGTGCCAGCAGACCCGGGACTAGCGGGGGGGCCAAAGCAGATACGCAGTATTTT. Translated: CASRPGTSGGAKADTQYF.

This clonotype was seen ten or more times. V and J are TRBV12-3 or TRBV12-4 and TRBJ1-1; D is uncertain. The CDR3 extends over 12 amino acids. Trimming took 6 bases from V and 1 from J, leaving 6 bases between them. The CDR3 DNA follows: TGTGCCAGCAGACCTCAGAACACTGAAGCTTTCTTT. Protein product: CASRPQNTEAFF.

This clonotype was observed at least ten times. The gene calls are TRBV5-1 and TRBJ1-1, with D unresolved. V was cut by 0 bases and J by 4 bases, with 13 bases left in between. The CDR3 totals 15 residues. Germline CDR1 reads SGHRS; CDR2 reads YFSETQ. The CDR3 region is CASSLEGTLGTEAFF. CDR3 in DNA: TGCGCCAGCAGCTTGGAGGGCACCTTGGGCACTGAAGCTTTCTTT.

Many counts were recorded for this clonotype. The chain couples TRBV19 to TRBJ2-4, with 10 bases matching TRBD1. Germline V gives CDR1 LNHDA, CDR2 SQIVND (reference sequence). This CDR3 spans 15 amino acids. After removal of 7 bases from V and 7 bases from J, the junction contained 10 bases not matched to a gene. CDR3 sequence (DNA): TGTGCCAGTACCTACGGGGACAGGGGTTTCAACATTCAGTACTTC. Amino acid sequence: CASTYGDRGFNIQYF.

This chain connects TRBV6-1 to TRBJ2-5; D unclear. CDR1 and CDR2 from the germline V gene are MNHNS and SASEGT. The CDR3 sequence is 13 residues long. The CDR3 loop reads CTADTGFGDTQYF. As DNA, the CDR3 is TGTACCGCCGATACTGGGTTTGGAGATACGCAGTACTTC.

This clonotype was recorded at least ten times. This chain uses TRBV7-8 with TRBJ2-7; no reliable D call. V was pared by 4 bases and J by 0 bases, with 16 bases between. CDR1 and CDR2 from the germline V gene are SGHVS and FQNEAQ. CDR3 size: 16 residues. The DNA for the CDR3 is TGTGCCAGCAGCTCACAAAGGTCCCGGATCTCCTACGAGCAGTACTTC. This translates into CASSSQRSRISYEQYF.

This clonotype occurred many times. The V gene is TRBV2, the J gene TRBJ2-7; TRBD2 matches 8 bases. Germline CDR1 reads SNHLY; CDR2 reads FYNNEI. This CDR3 is built from 13 residues. V shed 7 bases and J 3 bases; nucleotides not matched to a gene: 5. The CDR3 DNA reads TGTGCCAGCAACGGGGGGGTCTACTACGAGCAGTACTTC. Encoded protein: CASNGGVYYEQYF.

The sample holds many counts of this clonotype. V is TRBV14 and J is TRBJ2-3; no reliable D call. CDR1 and CDR2 from the germline V gene are SGHDN and FVKESK. V was cut by 1 base and J by 0 bases, with 8 bases left in between. The CDR3 runs 15 residues. CDR3 nucleotides: TGTGCCAGCAGCCAAGGATGGCCTAGCACAGATACGCAGTATTTT. Translating it yields CASSQGWPSTDTQYF.

This clonotype has ten or more counts. The chain is built from TRBV4-2 and TRBJ1-1, with D possibly being TRBD1 (5 bases). Germline V CDR1 and CDR2: LGHNA, YNFKEQ. V shed 3 bases and J shed 2 bases, with 10 bases lying between them. The CDR3 is 14 amino acids. The CDR3 DNA is TGTGCCAGCAGCCATTTGGGGACCAACACTGAAGCTTTCTTT. The encoded protein is CASSHLGTNTEAFF.

The CDR3 sequence is CASSPTAGTRSYEQYF. The CDR3 bases are TGTGCCAGCAGCCCAACTGCCGGGACTAGGTCCTACGAGCAGTACTTC. The chain recombines TRBV7-2 with TRBJ2-7; 8 nucleotides agree with TRBD2. V was clipped by 5 bases and J by 1 base; unmatched bases: 10. Germline CDR1 reads SGHTA; CDR2 reads FQGNSA. This CDR3 contains 16 residues.

This clonotype appeared a few times. CDR3 nucleotides: TGTGCCAGCAGTGAAGCTTGGACGGACAGCAGCTCTGGAAACACCATATATTTT. Translating it yields CASSEAWTDSSSGNTIYF. The gene calls are TRBV6-1 and TRBJ1-3; D is perhaps TRBD1 (6 bases). Deletions cut 0 bases from V and 0 bases from J, with 15 bases between. CDR1 is MNHNS and CDR2 is SASEGT in the germline V gene. This CDR3 comprises 18 residues.

This clonotype was seen many times. The chain uses TRBV7-3 and TRBJ1-6, with D uncertain. In germline, CDR1 is SGHTA, CDR2 FQGTGA. The V end was cut by 3 bases, the J end by 9 bases, with 9 bases between. This CDR3 has 13 amino acids. The CDR3 DNA reads as TGTGCCAGCAGCTTGGGCGGGTTTTCACCCCTCCACTTT. Translating gives CASSLGGFSPLHF.

There are many counts of this clonotype. The chain recombines TRBV14 with TRBJ2-1, with TRBD1 matching 7 bases. Germline V gives CDR1 SGHDN, CDR2 FVKESK. After removal of 4 bases from V and 12 bases from J, the junction contained 12 bases not matched to a gene. The CDR3 sequence is 14 residues long. The CDR3 spells CASSRSSPGQTQFF. For the CDR3, the DNA is TGTGCCAGCAGCCGGTCCTCCCCGGGACAGACGCAGTTCTTC.